This entry lists 2 T cell receptor beta chains sequenced from one sample in a study of T cells in Graves' hyperthyroidism and ophthalmopathy. Researchers amplified the TCR beta CDR3 regions from RNA transcripts. HTBI primers were used for first-round RT-PCR of the TCR CDR3. TCRdb processed the multiplex PCR reads anew with MiXCR; each CDR3 protein has one entry. The data contain about 380,000 distinct CDR3 sequences, 13% of them singletons. The sample comprised blood. The receptors shown here come from a man aged 25 to 40 with Graves' hyperthyroidism that later progressed to Graves' ophthalmopathy.

This clonotype was observed many times. The chain employs TRBV7-9 and TRBJ2-7; 7 bases fit TRBD1. Losses at the gene ends were 4 bases for V and 0 bases for J; bases not matched to a gene: 6. This CDR3 is built from 15 residues. Germline V gene sequence: CDR1 SEHNR, CDR2 FQNEAQ (reference sequence). The CDR3 DNA reads TGTGCCAGCAGCTCGACAGGGCCAAGCTCCTACGAGCAGTACTTC. Translating gives CASSSTGPSSYEQYF.

Only a few counts were recorded for this clonotype. The chain combines TRBV27 with TRBJ2-1, with a tentative D call TRBD2 (5 bases). This CDR3 comprises 14 residues. Between the trimmed V and J ends, which lost 2 bases and 6 bases, there was a span of 11 bases. Germline V gene sequence: CDR1 MNHEY, CDR2 SMNVEV (reference sequence). CDR3 sequence reads: CASSLPLAGNEQFF. Here the CDR3 DNA reads TGTGCCAGCAGTTTACCCCTAGCTGGCAATGAGCAGTTCTTC.